These 17 T cell receptor beta chains were sequenced from one sample in a study of cytomegalovirus exposure and HLA in healthy donors. 60 Vbeta and 13 Jbeta primers were used in PCR. Measured with immunoSEQ multiplex PCR; TCRdb has only the in-frame clones, and not every one. This table holds fewer than 150,000 clones, about 72% found once. Sequenced material: PBMCs. The receptors stem from a man aged 45-60 years in good health and CMV-seropositive.

The genes are TRBV18 and TRBJ2-1; D is uncertain. The CDR3 runs to 13 residues. Germline CDR1 and CDR2: KGHSH and LQKENI. V dropped 6 bases and J dropped 5 bases, with 11 bases sitting between them. CDR3 coding DNA: TGTGCCAGCTCCCTAATCCGGGACAATGAGCAGTTCTTC. It specifies CASSLIRDNEQFF. The variable domain in full, completed from reference TRBV18 and TRBJ2-1, reads NAGVMQNPRHLVRRRGQEARLRCSPMKGHSHVYWYRQLPEEGLKFMVYLQKENIIDESGMPKERFSAEFPKEGPSILRIQQVVRGDSAAYFCASSLIRDNEQFFGPGTRLTVL.

V is TRBV29-1 and J is TRBJ1-2, with 8 bases that match TRBD1. The ends lost 5 bases at V and 4 bases at J; junction bases unmatched: 6. Per germline, CDR1 SQVTM and CDR2 ANQGSEA. The CDR3 runs 13 residues. CDR3 protein: CSVPGGTGYGYTF. The CDR3 DNA reads as TGCAGCGTTCCAGGGGGCACGGGCTATGGCTACACCTTC.

V is TRBV7-2 and J is TRBJ2-2; TRBD2 aligns across 8 bases. This CDR3 is 13 amino acids long. V gave up 3 bases and J gave up 6 bases; unmatched junction bases: 0. Germline CDR1 reads SGHTA; CDR2 reads FQGNSA. This CDR3 is CASSFGGAGELFF. CDR3 nucleotide sequence: TGTGCCAGCAGCTTCGGGGGGGCCGGGGAGCTGTTTTTT.

This clone was observed at least ten times. One end of the junction fails to match germline, which may point to a read error. The gene calls are TRBV28 and TRBJ1-5; D perhaps matches TRBD1 (5 bases). The CDR3 sequence is 17 residues long. The germline V gene has CDR1 MDHEN and CDR2 SYDVKM. The CDR3 coding sequence is TGTGCCAGCAATTTAATCGCGGGGGGGTATCGCAATCAGCCCCAGCATTTT. This encodes CASNLIAGGYRNQPQHF.

The chain employs TRBV6-1 and TRBJ2-7, with D tentatively TRBD1 (5 bases). The germline V and J ends were trimmed by 1 base and 2 bases, with 9 bases remaining between them. CDR3 length: 14 amino acids. Germline V gives CDR1 MNHNS, CDR2 SASEGT. The DNA of the CDR3 is TGTGCCAGCAGTGAAGGAGACAGACCCTACGAGCAGTACTTC. Its translation is CASSEGDRPYEQYF.

This chain joins TRBV27 and TRBJ2-7; D ambiguous. The V end lost 6 bases, the J end lost 3 bases, and 9 bases lay between the germline ends. Germline-derived CDR1 and CDR2 are MNHEY and SMNVEV (reference sequence). The CDR3 totals 12 residues. The CDR3: CASSPHSYEQYF. Written as DNA, the CDR3 is TGTGCCAGCAGCCCACACAGCTACGAGCAGTACTTC.

This chain uses TRBV10-2 with TRBJ2-1, with 10 bases matching TRBD2. From germline, CDR1 is WSHSY and CDR2 SAAADI. J was trimmed by 4 bases and V by 6 bases; bases with no gene match: 3. CDR3 length: 14 amino acids. The CDR3 region is CASSLAGGYNEQFF. CDR3 nucleotides: TGCGCCAGCAGCTTAGCGGGGGGTTACAATGAGCAGTTCTTC.

The chain recombines TRBV5-3 with TRBJ1-4; 7 bases align to TRBD1. TRBV5-3 falls under the ORF class, with uncertain function. The CDR3 has 14 residues. The V segment lost 3 bases and the J segment 4 bases; nucleotides outside the gene matches: 3. CDR3: CARSWTGDNEKLFF. The DNA of the CDR3 is TGTGCCAGAAGCTGGACAGGAGATAATGAAAAACTGTTTTTT.

V and J are TRBV29-1 and TRBJ1-2, with 9 bases aligning to TRBD1. The germline V gene encodes CDR1 SQVTM and CDR2 ANQGSEA. The CDR3 loop spans 13 amino acids. V lost 7 bases and J lost 8; bases outside the gene matches: 11. CDR3 residues: CSESGQGVGGYTF. The CDR3 DNA reads as TGCAGCGAGTCGGGACAGGGAGTTGGAGGCTACACCTTC.

This clone was seen just once. The chain employs TRBV7-2 and TRBJ2-3; the match to TRBD2 covers 10 bases. The CDR3 totals 19 residues. V shed 5 bases and J 0 bases; nucleotides not matched to a gene: 14. Germline V gene sequence: CDR1 SGHTA, CDR2 FQGNSA. CDR3 residues: CASSLPLAGEMSSTDTQYF. CDR3 DNA sequence: TGTGCCAGCAGCCTACCGCTAGCGGGGGAGATGTCTAGCACAGATACGCAGTATTTT.

The chain has TRBV18 and TRBJ2-1, with 8 bases aligning to TRBD2. CDR1 is KGHSH, CDR2 LQKENI, per germline. Trimming took 3 bases from V and 3 from J; bases not matched to a gene: 7. This CDR3 comprises 16 residues. The CDR3 DNA reads TGTGCCAGCTCACCCTTTAGCGGGACCGACTACAATGAGCAGTTCTTC. Its protein is CASSPFSGTDYNEQFF.

This clone turned up a few times. J is TRBJ2-3 and V is TRBV7-9; D is undetermined. V was shortened by 5 bases and J by 5 bases, with 17 bases between the two germline ends. Germline lookup yields CDR1 SEHNR and CDR2 FQNEAQ (reference sequence). The CDR3 runs to 15 residues. The CDR3 DNA sequence: TGTGCCAGCAGCCCTCCAGGTTACGGCCTAGATACGCAGTATTTT. Its translation is CASSPPGYGLDTQYF.

V gene TRBV2 combines with J gene TRBJ1-1; D uncertain. The CDR3 has 14 amino acids. V was trimmed by 2 bases and J by 3 bases, leaving 10 bases between them. Germline V gene lookup returns CDR1 SNHLY and CDR2 FYNNEI. The CDR3 sequence is CASSERYFYTEAFF. In nucleotides, the CDR3 is TGTGCCAGCAGTGAAAGATACTTCTACACTGAAGCTTTCTTT.

The chain has TRBV6-6 and TRBJ2-5; D not certain. Germline V gene data show CDR1 as MNHNY and CDR2 as SVGAGI (reference sequence). The CDR3 spans 14 residues. V lost 0 bases, J lost 5 bases, and 10 bases lay in between. The CDR3 spells CASSYSSSTETQYF. CDR3 DNA sequence: TGTGCCAGCAGTTACTCGAGTAGCACGGAGACCCAGTACTTC.

A remark on this clone: The junction differs from germline at one of its ends, possibly a read error. The V gene is TRBV18, the J gene TRBJ2-7; 8 nucleotides agree with TRBD1. The germline V gene encodes CDR1 KGHSH and CDR2 LQKENI. The CDR3 has 15 residues. The CDR3 loop reads CASSAWTGNSDEQYF. The CDR3 bases are TGTGCCAGCTCAGCGTGGACAGGGAACTCCGACGAGCAGTACTTC.

V gene TRBV29-1 combines with J gene TRBJ2-3; 9 bases are shared with TRBD2. V shed 7 bases, J shed 2 bases, and the junction held 7 bases outside the gene matches. Germline-derived CDR1 and CDR2 are SQVTM and ANQGSEA. The CDR3 has 14 amino acids. The DNA of the CDR3 is TGCAGCGGGAGTTCTAGCGGGACCACAGATACGCAGTATTTT. Residues: CSGSSSGTTDTQYF.

This clone was detected a few times. The J gene is TRBJ1-1, the V gene TRBV7-9, with a tentative D call TRBD1 (6 bases). The CDR3 runs to 15 residues. The V and J ends lost 1 base and 4 bases respectively, with 13 bases between them. Germline V lookup: CDR1 SEHNR, CDR2 FQNEAQ (reference sequence). The chain's CDR3 is CASSLDRGTGTEAFF. As DNA, the CDR3 is TGTGCCAGCAGCTTAGATAGGGGGACGGGCACTGAAGCTTTCTTT.